The clone carrying this T cell receptor (beta chain) was observed a handful of times. Its antigen remains unknown. The sample comes from a study of cytomegalovirus exposure and HLA in healthy donors. General observations from the study: From TCR beta sequences, most subjects' HLA-A and HLA-B alleles were reportedly predicted accurately. Rates of TCR association differed by HLA locus in a later analysis, with DRB1 highest and HLA-C lowest.

V was trimmed by 5 bases and J by 6 bases, leaving 7 bases between them. Per the germline V gene, CDR1 is LNHDA and CDR2 is SQIVND (reference sequence). This CDR3 is built from 12 residues. In the PCR, 60 Vbeta and 13 Jbeta primers were used. Sequencing was performed with immunoSEQ multiplex PCR; in TCRdb, only in-frame clones are kept and a portion is missing. The table has more than 110,000 clones, 79% seen once. The chain combines TRBV19 with TRBJ2-2; no firm D call. The sequence was obtained from a man aged 18-30 years in good health and CMV-seronegative. Sequencing was performed on PBMCs. CDR3 nucleotides: TGTGCCAGTAGTCACGCGCCCGGGGAGCTGTTTTTT. It yields the protein CASSHAPGELFF.